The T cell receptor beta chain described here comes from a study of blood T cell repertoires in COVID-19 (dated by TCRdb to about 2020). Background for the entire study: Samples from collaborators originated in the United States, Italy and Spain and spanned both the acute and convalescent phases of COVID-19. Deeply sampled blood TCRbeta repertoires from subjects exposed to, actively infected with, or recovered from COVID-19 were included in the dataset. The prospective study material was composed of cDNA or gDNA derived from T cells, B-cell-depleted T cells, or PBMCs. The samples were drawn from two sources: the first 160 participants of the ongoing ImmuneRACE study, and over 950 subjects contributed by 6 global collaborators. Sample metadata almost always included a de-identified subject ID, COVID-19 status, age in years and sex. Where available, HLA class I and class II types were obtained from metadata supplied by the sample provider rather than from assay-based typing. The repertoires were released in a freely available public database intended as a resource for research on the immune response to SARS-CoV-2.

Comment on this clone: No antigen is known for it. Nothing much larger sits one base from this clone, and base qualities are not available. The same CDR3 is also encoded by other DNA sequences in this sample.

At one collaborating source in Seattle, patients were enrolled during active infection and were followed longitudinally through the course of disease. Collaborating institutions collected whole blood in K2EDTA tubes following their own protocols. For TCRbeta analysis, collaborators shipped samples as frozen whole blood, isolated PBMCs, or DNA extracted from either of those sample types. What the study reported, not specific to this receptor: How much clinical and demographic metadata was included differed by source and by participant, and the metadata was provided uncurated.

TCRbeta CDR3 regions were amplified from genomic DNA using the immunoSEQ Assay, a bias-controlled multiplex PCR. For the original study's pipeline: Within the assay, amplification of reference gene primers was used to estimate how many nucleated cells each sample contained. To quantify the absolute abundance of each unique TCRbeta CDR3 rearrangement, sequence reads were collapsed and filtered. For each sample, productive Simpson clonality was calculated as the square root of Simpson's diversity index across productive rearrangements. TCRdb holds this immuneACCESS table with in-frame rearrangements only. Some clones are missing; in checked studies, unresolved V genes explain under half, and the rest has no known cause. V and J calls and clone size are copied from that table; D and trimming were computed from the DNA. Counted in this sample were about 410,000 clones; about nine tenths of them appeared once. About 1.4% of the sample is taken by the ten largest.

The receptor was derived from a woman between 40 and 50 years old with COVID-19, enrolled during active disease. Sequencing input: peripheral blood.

CDR3 region: CASSLGLNTEAFF. The DNA is TGTGCCAGCAGTTTGGGGCTAAACACTGAAGCTTTCTTT. The chain uses TRBV27 and TRBJ1-1; TRBD1 could be the D gene, as 5 bases match. V is pared back by 3 bases and J by 2 bases, with 7 bases lying between the germline termini. CDR1 is given as MNHEY and CDR2 as SMNVEV, both from the germline V gene (reference sequence). From the cysteine up to the phenylalanine, the CDR3 has a length of 13 residues. Only the CDR3 DNA is retained, 39 bases long and in frame from the first base.